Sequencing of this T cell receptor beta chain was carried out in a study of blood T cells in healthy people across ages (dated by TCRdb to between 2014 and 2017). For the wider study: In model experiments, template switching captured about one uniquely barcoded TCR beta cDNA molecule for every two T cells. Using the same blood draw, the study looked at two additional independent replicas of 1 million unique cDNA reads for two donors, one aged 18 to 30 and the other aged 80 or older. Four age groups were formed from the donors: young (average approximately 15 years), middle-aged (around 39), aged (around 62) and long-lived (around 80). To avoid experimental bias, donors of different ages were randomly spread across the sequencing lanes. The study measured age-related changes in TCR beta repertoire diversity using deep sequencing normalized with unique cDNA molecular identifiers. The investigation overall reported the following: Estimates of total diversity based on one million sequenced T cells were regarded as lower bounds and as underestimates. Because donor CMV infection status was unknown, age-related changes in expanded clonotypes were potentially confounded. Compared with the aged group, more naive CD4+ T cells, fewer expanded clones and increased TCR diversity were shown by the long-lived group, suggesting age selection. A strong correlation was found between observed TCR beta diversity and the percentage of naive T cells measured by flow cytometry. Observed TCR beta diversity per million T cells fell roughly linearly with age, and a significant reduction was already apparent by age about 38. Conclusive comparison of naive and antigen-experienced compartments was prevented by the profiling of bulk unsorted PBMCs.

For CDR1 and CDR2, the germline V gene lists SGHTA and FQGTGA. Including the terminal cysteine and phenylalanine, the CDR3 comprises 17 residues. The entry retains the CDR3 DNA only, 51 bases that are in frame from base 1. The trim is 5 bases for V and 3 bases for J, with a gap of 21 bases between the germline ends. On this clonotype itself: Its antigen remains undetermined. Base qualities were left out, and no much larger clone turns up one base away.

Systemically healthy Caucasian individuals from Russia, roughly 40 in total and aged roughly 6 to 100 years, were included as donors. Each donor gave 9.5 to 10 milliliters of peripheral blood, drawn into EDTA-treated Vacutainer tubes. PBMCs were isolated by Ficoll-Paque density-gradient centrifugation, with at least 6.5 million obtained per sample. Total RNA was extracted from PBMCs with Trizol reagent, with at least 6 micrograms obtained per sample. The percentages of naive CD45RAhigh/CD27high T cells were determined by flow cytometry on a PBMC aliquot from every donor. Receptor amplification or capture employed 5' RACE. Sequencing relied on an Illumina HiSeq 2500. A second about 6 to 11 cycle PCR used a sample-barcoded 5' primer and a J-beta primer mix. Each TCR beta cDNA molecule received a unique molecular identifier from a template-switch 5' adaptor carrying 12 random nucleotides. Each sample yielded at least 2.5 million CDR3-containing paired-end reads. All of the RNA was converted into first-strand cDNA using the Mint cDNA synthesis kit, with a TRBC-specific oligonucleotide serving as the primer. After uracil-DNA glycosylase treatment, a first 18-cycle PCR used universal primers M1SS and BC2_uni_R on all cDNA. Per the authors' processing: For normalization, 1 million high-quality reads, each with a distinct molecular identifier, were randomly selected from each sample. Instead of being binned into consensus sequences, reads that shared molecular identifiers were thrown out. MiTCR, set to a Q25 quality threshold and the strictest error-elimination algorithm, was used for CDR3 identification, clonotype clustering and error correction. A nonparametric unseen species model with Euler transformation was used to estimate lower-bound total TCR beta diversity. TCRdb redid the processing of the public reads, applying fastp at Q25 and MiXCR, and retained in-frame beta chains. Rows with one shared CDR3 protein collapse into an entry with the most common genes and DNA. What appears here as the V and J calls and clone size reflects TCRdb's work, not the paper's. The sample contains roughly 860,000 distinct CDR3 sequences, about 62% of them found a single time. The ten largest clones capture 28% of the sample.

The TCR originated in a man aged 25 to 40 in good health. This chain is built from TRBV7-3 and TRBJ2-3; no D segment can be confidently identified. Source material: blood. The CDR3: CASSPEGRRGTTDTQYF. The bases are TGTGCCAGCAGCCCCGAAGGGCGGCGTGGAACAACAGATACGCAGTATTTT.